The source of this TCR beta chain is a study of T-cell reconstitution after alpha-beta-depleted transplantation in children. Trimming took 0 bases from V and 0 from J, leaving 10 bases between them. This CDR3 is 15 amino acids long. Germline V gives CDR1 SGHRS, CDR2 YFSETQ. The authors prepared the TCRbeta library with unique molecular identifiers. TCRdb used MiXCR to reprocess the PCR reads, holding one entry per CDR3 protein. The table records approximately 510,000 distinct CDR3 sequences, 18% of them present only once. The origin of this receptor is a human donor who donated a stem cell graft to a child with acute lymphoblastic leukemia. This sequence joins TRBV5-1 and TRBJ2-7; no definite D call. The sample consisted of PBMCs from the stem cell graft donor, taken from the stem cell graft. CDR3 DNA: TGCGCCAGCAGCTTGGAACCAGTTAACTCCTACGAGCAGTACTTC. Amino acid sequence: CASSLEPVNSYEQYF.